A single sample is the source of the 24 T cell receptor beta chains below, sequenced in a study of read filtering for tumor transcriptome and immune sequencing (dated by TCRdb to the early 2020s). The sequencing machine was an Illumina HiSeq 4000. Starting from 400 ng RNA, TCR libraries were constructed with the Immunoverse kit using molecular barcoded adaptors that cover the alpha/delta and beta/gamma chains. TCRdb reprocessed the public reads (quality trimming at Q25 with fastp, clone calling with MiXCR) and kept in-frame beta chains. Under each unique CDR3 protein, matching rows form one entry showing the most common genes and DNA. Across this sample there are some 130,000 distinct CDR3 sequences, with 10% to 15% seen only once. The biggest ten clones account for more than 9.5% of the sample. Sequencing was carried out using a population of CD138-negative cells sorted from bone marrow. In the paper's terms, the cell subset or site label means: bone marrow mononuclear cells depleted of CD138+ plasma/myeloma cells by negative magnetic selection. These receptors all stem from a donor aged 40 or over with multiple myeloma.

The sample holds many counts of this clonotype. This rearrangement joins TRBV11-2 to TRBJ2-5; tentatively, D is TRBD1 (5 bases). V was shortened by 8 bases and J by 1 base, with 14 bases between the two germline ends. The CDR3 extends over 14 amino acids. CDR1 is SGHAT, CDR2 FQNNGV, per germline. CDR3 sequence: CASSPRALQETQYF. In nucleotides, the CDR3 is TGTGCCAGCTCCCCCAGGGCCCTCCAAGAGACCCAGTACTTC.

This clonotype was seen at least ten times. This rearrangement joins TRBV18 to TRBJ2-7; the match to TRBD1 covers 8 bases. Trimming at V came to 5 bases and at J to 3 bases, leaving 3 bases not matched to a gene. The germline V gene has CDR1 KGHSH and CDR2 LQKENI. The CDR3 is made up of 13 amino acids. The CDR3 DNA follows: TGTGCCAGCTCAGCGGGACAGGACTACGAGCAGTACTTC. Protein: CASSAGQDYEQYF.

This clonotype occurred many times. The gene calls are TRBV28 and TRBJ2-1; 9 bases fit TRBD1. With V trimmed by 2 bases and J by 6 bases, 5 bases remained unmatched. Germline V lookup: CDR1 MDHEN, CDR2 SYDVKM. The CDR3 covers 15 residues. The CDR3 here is CASSLEDRGRNEQFF. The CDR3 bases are TGTGCCAGCAGTTTAGAGGACAGGGGACGCAATGAGCAGTTCTTC.

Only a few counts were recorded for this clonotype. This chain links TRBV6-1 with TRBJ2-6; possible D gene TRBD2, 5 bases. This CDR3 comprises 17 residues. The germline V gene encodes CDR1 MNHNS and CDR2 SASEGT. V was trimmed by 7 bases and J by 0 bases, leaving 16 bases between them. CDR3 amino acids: CASKVRGSSSGANVLTF. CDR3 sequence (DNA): TGTGCCAGCAAGGTCCGGGGAAGCTCCTCTGGGGCCAACGTCCTGACTTTC.

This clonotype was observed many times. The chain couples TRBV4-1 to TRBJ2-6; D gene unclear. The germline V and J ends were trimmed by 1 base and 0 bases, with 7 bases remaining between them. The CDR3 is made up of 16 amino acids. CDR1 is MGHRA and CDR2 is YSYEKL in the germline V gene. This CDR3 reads CASSQAGRSGANVLTF. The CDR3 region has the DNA TGCGCCAGCAGCCAAGCAGGACGCTCTGGGGCCAACGTCCTGACTTTC.

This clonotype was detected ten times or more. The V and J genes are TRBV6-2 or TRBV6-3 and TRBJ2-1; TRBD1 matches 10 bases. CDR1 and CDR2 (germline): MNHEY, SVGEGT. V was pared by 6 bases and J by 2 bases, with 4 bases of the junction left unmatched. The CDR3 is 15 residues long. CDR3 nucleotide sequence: TGTGCCAGCAGGAGGGACAGGGGCCCCTACAATGAGCAGTTCTTC. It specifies CASRRDRGPYNEQFF.

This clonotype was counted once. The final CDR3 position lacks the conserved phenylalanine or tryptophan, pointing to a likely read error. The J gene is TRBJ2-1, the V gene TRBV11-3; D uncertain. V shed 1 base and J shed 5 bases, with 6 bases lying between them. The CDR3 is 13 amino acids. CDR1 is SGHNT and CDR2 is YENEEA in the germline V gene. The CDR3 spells CASSLGRNNEQFL. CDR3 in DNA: TGTGCCAGCAGCTTAGGTAGGAACAATGAGCAGTTCCTC.

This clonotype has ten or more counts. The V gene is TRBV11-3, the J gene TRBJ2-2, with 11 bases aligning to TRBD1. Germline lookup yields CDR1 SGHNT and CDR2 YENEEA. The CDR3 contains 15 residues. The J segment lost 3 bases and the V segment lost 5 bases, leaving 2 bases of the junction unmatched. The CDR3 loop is CASSGQGADTGELFF. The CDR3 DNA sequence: TGTGCCAGCAGCGGACAGGGGGCGGACACCGGGGAGCTGTTTTTT.

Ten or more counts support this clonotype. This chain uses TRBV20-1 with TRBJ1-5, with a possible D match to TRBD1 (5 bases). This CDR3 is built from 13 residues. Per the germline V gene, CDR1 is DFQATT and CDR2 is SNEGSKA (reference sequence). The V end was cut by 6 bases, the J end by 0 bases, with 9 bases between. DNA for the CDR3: TGCAGTGCAGGGACTTTTAGCAATCAGCCCCAGCATTTT. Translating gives CSAGTFSNQPQHF.

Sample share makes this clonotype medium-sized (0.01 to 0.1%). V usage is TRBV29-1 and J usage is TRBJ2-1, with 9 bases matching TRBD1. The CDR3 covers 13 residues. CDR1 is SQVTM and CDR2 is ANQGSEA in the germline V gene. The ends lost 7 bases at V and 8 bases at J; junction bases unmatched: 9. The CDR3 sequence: CSAQGQGSDEQFF. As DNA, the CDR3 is TGCAGCGCCCAAGGACAGGGGTCCGATGAGCAGTTCTTC.

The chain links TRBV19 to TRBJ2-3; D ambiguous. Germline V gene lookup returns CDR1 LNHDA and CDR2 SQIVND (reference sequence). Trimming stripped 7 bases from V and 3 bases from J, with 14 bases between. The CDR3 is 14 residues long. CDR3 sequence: CASKGGSWTDTQYF. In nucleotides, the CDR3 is TGTGCCAGTAAAGGTGGCAGTTGGACAGATACGCAGTATTTT.

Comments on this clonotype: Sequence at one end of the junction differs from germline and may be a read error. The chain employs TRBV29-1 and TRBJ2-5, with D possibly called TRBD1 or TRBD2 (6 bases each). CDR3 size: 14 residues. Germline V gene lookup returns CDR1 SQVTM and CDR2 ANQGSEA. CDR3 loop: CSVAGTRGGETQYF. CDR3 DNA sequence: TGCAGCGTTGCGGGGACAAGGGGAGGAGAGACTCAGTACTTC. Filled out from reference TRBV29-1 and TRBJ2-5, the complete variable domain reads SAVISQKPSRDICQRGTSLTIQCQVDSQVTMMFWYRQQPGQSLTLIATANQGSEATYESGFVIDKFPISRPNLTFSTLTVSNMSPEDSSIYLCSVAGTRGGETQYFGPGTRLLVL.

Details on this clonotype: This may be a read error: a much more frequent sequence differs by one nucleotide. The CDR3 region has the DNA TGCAGTGCTAGTCGGCTCAGCCTCTCCTACAATGAGCAGTTCTTC. It codes for CSASRLSLSYNEQFF. The rearrangement links TRBV20-1 to TRBJ2-1; D not resolved. The CDR3 length is 15 residues. CDR1 and CDR2 (germline): DFQATT, SNEGSKA (reference sequence). Trimming cost V 3 bases and J 0 bases, with 12 bases left between them.

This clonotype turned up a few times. CDR3 protein: CASRMTGVVSYGYTF. The DNA for the CDR3 is TGTGCCAGCAGGATGACAGGGGTTGTCAGTTATGGCTACACCTTC. The chain has TRBV2 and TRBJ1-2, with 8 positions matching TRBD1. The CDR3 is 15 residues long. From germline, CDR1 is SNHLY and CDR2 FYNNEI. V trimming: 6 bases; J trimming: 5 bases; junction bases outside the gene matches: 11.

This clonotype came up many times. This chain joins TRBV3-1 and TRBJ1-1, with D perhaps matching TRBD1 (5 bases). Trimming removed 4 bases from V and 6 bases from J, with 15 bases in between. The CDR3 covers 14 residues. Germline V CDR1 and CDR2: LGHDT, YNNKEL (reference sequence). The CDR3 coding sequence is TGTGCCAGCAGCCCTCACCCCATGGGGCCTGAAGCTTTCTTT. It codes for CASSPHPMGPEAFF.

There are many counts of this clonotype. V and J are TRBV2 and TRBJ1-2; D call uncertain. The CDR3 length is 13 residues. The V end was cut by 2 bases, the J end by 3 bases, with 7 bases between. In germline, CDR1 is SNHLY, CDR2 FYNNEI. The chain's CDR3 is CASSEQSHYGYTF. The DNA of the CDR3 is TGTGCCAGCAGTGAACAGTCTCACTATGGCTACACCTTC.

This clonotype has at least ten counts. CDR3 sequence: CASSAGTGSSQAFF. CDR3 sequence (DNA): TGCGCCAGCAGCGCAGGGACAGGGTCATCGCAGGCTTTCTTT. The chain uses TRBV5-1 and TRBJ1-1, with 9 bases fitting TRBD1. With 4 bases clipped from V and 11 bases from J, the junction kept 12 bases outside the gene matches. The CDR3 sequence is 14 residues long. CDR1 and CDR2 (germline): SGHRS, YFSETQ.

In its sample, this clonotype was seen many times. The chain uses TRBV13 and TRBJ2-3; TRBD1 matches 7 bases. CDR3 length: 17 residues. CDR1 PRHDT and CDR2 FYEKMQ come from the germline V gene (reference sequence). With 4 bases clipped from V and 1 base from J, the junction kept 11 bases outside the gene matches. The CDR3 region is CASSSLPRGLGTDTQYF. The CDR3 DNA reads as TGTGCCAGCAGCTCCCTTCCCAGGGGGTTGGGCACAGATACGCAGTATTTT.

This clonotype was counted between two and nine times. The CDR3 DNA reads TGCAGCGTTGGGGCCGATGAGCAGTTCTTC. This translates into CSVGADEQFF. V gene TRBV29-1 combines with J gene TRBJ2-1; D remains unclear. This CDR3 spans 10 amino acids. Germline V lookup: CDR1 SQVTM, CDR2 ANQGSEA. V gave up 4 bases and J gave up 8 bases, with 6 bases separating them.

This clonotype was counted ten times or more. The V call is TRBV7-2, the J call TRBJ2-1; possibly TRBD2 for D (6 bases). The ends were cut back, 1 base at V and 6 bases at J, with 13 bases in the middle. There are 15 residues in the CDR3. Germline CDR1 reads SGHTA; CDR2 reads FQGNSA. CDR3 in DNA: TGTGCCAGCAGCTTAGGGGGGGACTCTGCCAATGAGCAGTTCTTC. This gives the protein CASSLGGDSANEQFF.

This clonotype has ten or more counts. CDR3 sequence: CASSQVIQGASYNEQFF. The CDR3 nucleotides are TGTGCCAGCAGCCAAGTTATACAGGGGGCCTCCTACAATGAGCAGTTCTTC. The rearrangement uses TRBV14 and TRBJ2-1; 9 bases map to TRBD1. Germline V gene lookup returns CDR1 SGHDN and CDR2 FVKESK. J gave up 0 bases and V 1 base, and 4 bases lay outside the gene matches. The CDR3 contains 17 residues.

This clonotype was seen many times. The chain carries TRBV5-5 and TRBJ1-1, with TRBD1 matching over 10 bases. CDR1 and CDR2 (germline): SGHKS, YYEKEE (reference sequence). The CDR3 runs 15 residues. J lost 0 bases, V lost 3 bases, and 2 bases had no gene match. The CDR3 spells CASSWTGGMNTEAFF. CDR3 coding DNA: TGTGCCAGCAGCTGGACAGGGGGAATGAACACTGAAGCTTTCTTT.

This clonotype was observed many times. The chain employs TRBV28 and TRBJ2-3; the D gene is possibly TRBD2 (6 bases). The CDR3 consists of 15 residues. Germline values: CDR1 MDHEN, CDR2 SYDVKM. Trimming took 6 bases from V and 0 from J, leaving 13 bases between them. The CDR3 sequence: CASSRRDWSTDTQYF. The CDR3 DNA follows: TGTGCCAGCAGCCGGCGGGACTGGAGCACAGATACGCAGTATTTT.

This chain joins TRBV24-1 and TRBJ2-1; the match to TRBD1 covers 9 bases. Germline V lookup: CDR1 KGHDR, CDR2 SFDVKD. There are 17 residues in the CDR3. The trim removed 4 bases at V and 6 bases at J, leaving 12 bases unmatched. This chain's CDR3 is CATSDHTQGAYSNEQFF. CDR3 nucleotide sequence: TGTGCCACCAGTGACCACACACAGGGGGCGTACTCCAATGAGCAGTTCTTC.